The present entry profiles one T cell receptor (beta chain) with its context. CDR3 size: 15 residues. Germline values: CDR1 LGHDT, CDR2 YNNKEL (reference sequence). V lost 0 bases and J 0 bases, leaving 8 bases between the germline ends. This specimen belongs to a study of blood T cell repertoires in COVID-19. Overall study context: The cDNA or gDNA used as material had been derived from T cells, B-cell-depleted T cells, or PBMCs.

Study processing details: The assay estimated nucleated cells by amplifying reference gene primers. The assay was immunoSEQ multiplex PCR, and TCRdb's table has in-frame clones only and misses some. V, J and clone size are those of that table, while D and trimming were read from the DNA. Of some 120,000 clones in the sample, less than 90% were seen once. The TCR was taken from a man aged 65-85 years with acute or convalescent COVID-19. Material for sequencing was peripheral blood. The J gene is TRBJ1-1, the V gene TRBV3-1 (or the pseudogene TRBV3-2); the D is unclear. The DNA of the CDR3 is TGTGCCAGCAGCCAAGAGGGCAGAGTGAACACTGAAGCTTTCTTT. Translated: CASSQEGRVNTEAFF.